Here is one T cell receptor (beta chain) with its context. The protocol was immunoSEQ multiplex PCR, while the TCRdb copy is restricted to in-frame clones and leaves out a portion. The table has roughly 200,000 clones, roughly 94% seen once. Looked up from germline, CDR1 is ENHRY and CDR2 is SYGVKD. CDR3 length: 14 residues. V lost 7 bases and J lost 0, with 12 bases in between. The data were taken from a study of blood T cell repertoires in COVID-19. The rearrangement joins TRBV10-3 to TRBJ1-2, with D perhaps TRBD1 (6 bases). Sequenced: peripheral blood. This TCR was sampled from a man aged 30 to 45 with COVID-19, enrolled during active disease. CDR3 region: CAITLDRANYGYTF. As DNA, the CDR3 is TGTGCCATCACTTTGGACAGAGCTAACTATGGCTACACCTTC.